The rows below give T cell receptor beta chains drawn from one sample of a study of T cell responses to AZD1222 COVID-19 vaccine. Profiling relied on immunoSEQ multiplex PCR, and the TCRdb table lists in-frame clones only, not all of them. The sample holds some 40,000 clones, 80% seen once. Here the sequenced sample was peripheral blood, taken on day 0 of AZD1222 vaccination. These receptors came from an adult in good health. CDR3s leave out the opening cysteine and the closing phenylalanine or tryptophan.

j_call v_call cdr3_aa
TRBJ2-7 TRBV18 ASSPEPRVWYEQY
TRBJ1-1 TRBV28 ASREEGTGTEAF
TRBJ2-1 TRBV27 ASRSPGGGYNEQF
TRBJ1-2 TRBV28 ASSDGSHGYT
TRBJ1-2 TRBV7-2 ASTSSLPNYGYT
TRBJ1-5 TRBV5-8 ASSPGVAGDQPQH
TRBJ2-7 TRBV11-2 ASSLGGSGYEQY
TRBJ2-1 TRBV5-4 ASSLGGGGSYNEQF
TRBJ2-7 TRBV14 ASSQGSYRGEQY
TRBJ1-1 TRBV6-1 ASSDGGGRWTEAF
TRBJ1-6 TRBV27 ASSFRQGGGSPLH
TRBJ2-3 TRBV2 ASSGAGGTDTQY
TRBJ1-6 TRBV7-8 ASRSLGQGLGSPLH
TRBJ2-7 TRBV3-1/TRBV3-2 ASSQNAGSDEQY
TRBJ2-5 TRBV7-7 ASSLVSEETQY
TRBJ2-2 TRBV7-2 ASSSSRQNTGELF
TRBJ2-3 TRBV24-1 ATGTGSADTQY
TRBJ1-1 TRBV11-2 ASSLAGRPLTEAF
TRBJ2-1 TRBV28 ASTIAGGGEQF
TRBJ1-6 TRBV2 ASLTDPSNSPLH
TRBJ2-7 TRBV28 ASSLEGAQQGWEQY
TRBJ1-1 TRBV5-4 ASSLGMGEMNTEAF
TRBJ1-6 TRBV27 ASSYQGAYNSPLH
TRBJ2-7 TRBV15 ATSRERDSQSSYEQY
TRBJ1-2 TRBV5-1 ASSRGEANYGYT
TRBJ1-6 TRBV12-5 ASGLERVNSPLH
TRBJ2-1 TRBV12-3/TRBV12-4 ASVGGSYNEQF
TRBJ1-5 TRBV6-5 ASSSLGGNQPQH
TRBJ2-3 TRBV20-1 SAGTRGTQY
TRBJ1-2 TRBV6-5 ASTAGIEGYT
TRBJ2-3 TRBV11-2 ASSAESTDTQY